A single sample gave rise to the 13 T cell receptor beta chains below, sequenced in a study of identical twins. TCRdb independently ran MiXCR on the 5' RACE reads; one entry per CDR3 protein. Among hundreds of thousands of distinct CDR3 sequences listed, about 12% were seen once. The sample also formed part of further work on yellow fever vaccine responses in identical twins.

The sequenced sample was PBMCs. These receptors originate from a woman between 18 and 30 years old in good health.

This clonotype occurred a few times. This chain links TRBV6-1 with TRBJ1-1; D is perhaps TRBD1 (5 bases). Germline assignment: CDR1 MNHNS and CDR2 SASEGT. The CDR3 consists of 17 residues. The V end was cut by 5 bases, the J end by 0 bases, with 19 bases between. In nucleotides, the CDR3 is TGTGCCAGCAGTCCCCGGACGGGACGATCTATGAACACTGAAGCTTTCTTT. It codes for CASSPRTGRSMNTEAFF.

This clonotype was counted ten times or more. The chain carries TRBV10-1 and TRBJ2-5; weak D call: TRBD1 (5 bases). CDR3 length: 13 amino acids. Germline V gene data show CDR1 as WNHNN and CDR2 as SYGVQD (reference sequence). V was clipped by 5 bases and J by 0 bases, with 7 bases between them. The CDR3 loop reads CASSRQYQETQYF. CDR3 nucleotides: TGCGCCAGCAGTAGACAGTACCAAGAGACCCAGTACTTC.

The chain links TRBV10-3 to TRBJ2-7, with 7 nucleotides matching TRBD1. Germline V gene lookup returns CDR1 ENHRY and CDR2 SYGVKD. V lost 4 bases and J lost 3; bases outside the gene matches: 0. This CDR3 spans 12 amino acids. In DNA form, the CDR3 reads TGTGCCATCAGTGGGGACAGCTACGAGCAGTACGTC. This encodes CAISGDSYEQYV.

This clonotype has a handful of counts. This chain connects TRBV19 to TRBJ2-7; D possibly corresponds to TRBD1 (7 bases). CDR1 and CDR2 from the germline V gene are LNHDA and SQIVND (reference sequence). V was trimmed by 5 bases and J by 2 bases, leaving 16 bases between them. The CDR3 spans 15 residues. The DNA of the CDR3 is TGTGCCAGTAGTCCCGGAGGGACAGCTACCTACGAGCAGTACTTC. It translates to CASSPGGTATYEQYF.

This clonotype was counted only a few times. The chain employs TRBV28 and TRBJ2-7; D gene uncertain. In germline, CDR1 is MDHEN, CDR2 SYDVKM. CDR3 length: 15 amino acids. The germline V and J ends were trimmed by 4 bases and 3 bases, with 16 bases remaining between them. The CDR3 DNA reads TGTGCCAGCAGTTCTCCTGGGCCCCCCGTCTACGAGCAGTACTTC. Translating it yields CASSSPGPPVYEQYF.

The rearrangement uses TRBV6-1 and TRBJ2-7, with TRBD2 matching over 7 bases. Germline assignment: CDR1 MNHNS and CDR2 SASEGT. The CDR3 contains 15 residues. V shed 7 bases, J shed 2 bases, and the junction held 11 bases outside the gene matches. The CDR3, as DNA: TGTGCCAGCACCCGGTCGGGGGGAGGGGCCTACGAGCAGTACGTC. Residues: CASTRSGGGAYEQYV.

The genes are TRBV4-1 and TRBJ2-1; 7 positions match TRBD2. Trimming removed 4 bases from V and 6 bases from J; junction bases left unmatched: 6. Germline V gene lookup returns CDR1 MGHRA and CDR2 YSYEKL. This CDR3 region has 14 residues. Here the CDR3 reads CASSRPSSGNEQFF. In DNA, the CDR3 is TGCGCCAGCAGCCGCCCGTCTAGCGGCAATGAGCAGTTCTTC.

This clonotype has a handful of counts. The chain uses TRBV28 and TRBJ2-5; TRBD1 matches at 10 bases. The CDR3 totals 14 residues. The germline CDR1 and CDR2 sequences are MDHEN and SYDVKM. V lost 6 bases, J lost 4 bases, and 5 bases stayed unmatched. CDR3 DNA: TGTGCCAGCAGAAGCCGGGACAGGGGAGAGACCCAGTACTTC. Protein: CASRSRDRGETQYF.

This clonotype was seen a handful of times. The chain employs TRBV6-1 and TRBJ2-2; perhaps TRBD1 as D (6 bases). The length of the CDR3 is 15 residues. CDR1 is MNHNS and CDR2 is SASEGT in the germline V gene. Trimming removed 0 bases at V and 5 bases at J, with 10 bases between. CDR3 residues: CASSEAAGVTGELFF. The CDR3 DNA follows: TGTGCCAGCAGTGAAGCGGCAGGGGTAACCGGGGAGCTGTTTTTT.

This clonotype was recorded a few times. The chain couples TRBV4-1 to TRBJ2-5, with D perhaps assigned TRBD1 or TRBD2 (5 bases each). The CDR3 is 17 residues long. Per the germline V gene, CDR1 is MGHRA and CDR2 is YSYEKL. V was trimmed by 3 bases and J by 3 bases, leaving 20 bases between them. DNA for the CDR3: TGCGCCAGCAGCCACACCCCCGGGGAACTAGGGGAAGAGACCCAGTACTTC. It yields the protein CASSHTPGELGEETQYF.

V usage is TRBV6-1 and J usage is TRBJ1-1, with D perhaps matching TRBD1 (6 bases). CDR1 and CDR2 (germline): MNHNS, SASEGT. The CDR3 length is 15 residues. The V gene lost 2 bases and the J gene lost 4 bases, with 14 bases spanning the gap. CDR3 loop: CASSETTGWTTEAFF. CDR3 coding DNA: TGTGCCAGCAGTGAAACCACAGGGTGGACCACTGAAGCTTTCTTT.

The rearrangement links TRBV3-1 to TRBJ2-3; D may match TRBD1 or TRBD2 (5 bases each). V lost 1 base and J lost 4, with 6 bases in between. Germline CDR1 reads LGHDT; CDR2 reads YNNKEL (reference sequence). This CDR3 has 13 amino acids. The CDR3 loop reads CASSQVGADTQYF. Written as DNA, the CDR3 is TGTGCCAGCAGCCAAGTGGGGGCAGATACGCAGTATTTT.

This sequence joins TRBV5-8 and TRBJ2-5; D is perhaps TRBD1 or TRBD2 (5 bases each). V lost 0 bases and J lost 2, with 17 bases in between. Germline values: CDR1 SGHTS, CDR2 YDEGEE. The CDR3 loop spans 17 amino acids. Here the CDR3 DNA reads TGTGCCAGCAGCTTGGAGTTCGGGGCTCCCCAACAAGAGACCCAGTACTTC. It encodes CASSLEFGAPQQETQYF.